The clone carrying this T cell receptor (beta chain) has a count of ten or more. Its antigen remains unidentified. This entry is derived from a study of identical twins. TCRdb reanalysed the 5' RACE reads using MiXCR and keeps one entry per CDR3 protein. The sample carries hundreds of thousands of distinct CDR3 sequences, more than 6.5% recorded once. V gave up 10 bases and J gave up 1 base, with 7 bases separating them. Germline lookup yields CDR1 ENHRY and CDR2 SYGVKD. This CDR3 region has 11 residues. Findings and caveats of the study: Reduced insertions were recorded for abundant cord blood beta clonotypes, with no such pattern in memory repertoires.

These data are also associated with another study on yellow fever vaccine responses in identical twins.

Sequences were obtained from PBMCs. This receptor was obtained from a woman in her late teens or twenties in good health. The J gene is TRBJ1-1, the V gene TRBV10-3; no firm D call. CDR3 residues: CATSGNTEAFF. In DNA, the CDR3 is TGTGCCACCTCCGGGAACACTGAAGCTTTCTTT.